This entry concerns a single TCR beta chain. The TCR beta CDR3 regions underwent amplification using RNA transcripts as the source. First-round RT-PCR with HTBI primers amplified the TCR CDR3 region. MiXCR, applied by TCRdb to the multiplex PCR reads, yields one record per CDR3 protein. The sample records around 280,000 distinct CDR3 sequences, about 14% being singletons. Diagnostic assessment was based on clinical symptoms, serum thyroxine and TRAb, thyroid ultrasound and orbital computed tomography. Blood sampling occurred at first hyperthyroidism diagnosis, ahead of any ophthalmopathy symptoms. The sample originates from a study of T cells in Graves' hyperthyroidism and ophthalmopathy. V shed 2 bases and J shed 7 bases, with 18 bases lying between them. Germline V gives CDR1 MNHEY, CDR2 SVGEGT. CDR3 length: 16 residues.

This TCR came from a woman aged 25 to 39 with Graves' hyperthyroidism that later progressed to Graves' ophthalmopathy. Sequences were obtained from blood. The rearrangement uses TRBV6-2 or TRBV6-3 and TRBJ2-1; D is perhaps TRBD1 (6 bases). The CDR3 sequence is CASSYAGTGLGNEQFF. In nucleotides, the CDR3 is TGTGCCAGCAGTTACGCTGGAACAGGGCTAGGGAATGAGCAGTTCTTC.